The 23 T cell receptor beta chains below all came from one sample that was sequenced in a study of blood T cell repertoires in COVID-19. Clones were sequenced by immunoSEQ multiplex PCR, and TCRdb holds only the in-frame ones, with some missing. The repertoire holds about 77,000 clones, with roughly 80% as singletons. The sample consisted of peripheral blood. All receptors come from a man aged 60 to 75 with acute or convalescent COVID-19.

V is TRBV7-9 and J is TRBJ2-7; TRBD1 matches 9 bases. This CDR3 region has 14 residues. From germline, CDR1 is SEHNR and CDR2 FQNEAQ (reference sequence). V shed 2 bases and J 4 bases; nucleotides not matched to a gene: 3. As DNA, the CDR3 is TGTGCCAGCAGCTTATTACAGGGGGCTTACGAGCAGTACTTC. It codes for CASSLLQGAYEQYF.

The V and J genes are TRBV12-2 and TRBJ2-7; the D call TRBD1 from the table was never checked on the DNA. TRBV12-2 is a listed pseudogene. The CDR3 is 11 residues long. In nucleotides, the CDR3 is TGTGCAAGTCGCTTACCAGGCGAGCAGTACTTC. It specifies CASRLPGEQYF.

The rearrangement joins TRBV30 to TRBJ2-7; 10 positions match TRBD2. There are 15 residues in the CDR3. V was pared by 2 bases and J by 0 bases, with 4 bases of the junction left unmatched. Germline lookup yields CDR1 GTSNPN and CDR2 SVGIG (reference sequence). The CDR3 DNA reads TGTGCCTGGAGTCTAGCGGGGGAGAGCTCCTACGAGCAGTACTTC. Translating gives CAWSLAGESSYEQYF.

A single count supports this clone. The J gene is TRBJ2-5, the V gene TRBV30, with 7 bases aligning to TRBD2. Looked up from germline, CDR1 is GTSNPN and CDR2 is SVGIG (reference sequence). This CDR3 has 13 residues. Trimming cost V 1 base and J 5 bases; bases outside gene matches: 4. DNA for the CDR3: TGTGCCTGGAGTGCCGGGGGGTTGGAGACCCAGTACTTC. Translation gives CAWSAGGLETQYF.

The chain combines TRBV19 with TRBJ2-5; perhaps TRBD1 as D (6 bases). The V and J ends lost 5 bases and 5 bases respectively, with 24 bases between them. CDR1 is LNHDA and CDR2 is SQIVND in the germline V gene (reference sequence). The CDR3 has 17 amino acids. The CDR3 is CASSWGWQGREGETQYF. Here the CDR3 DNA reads TGTGCCAGTAGTTGGGGCTGGCAGGGGCGTGAAGGCGAGACCCAGTACTTC.

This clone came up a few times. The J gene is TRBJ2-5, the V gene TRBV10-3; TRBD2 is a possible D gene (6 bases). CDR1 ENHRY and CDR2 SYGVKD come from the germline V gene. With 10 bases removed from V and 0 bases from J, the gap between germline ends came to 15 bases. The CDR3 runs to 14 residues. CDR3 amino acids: CATRRASDQETQYF. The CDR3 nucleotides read TGTGCCACGAGAAGGGCTAGCGACCAAGAGACCCAGTACTTC.

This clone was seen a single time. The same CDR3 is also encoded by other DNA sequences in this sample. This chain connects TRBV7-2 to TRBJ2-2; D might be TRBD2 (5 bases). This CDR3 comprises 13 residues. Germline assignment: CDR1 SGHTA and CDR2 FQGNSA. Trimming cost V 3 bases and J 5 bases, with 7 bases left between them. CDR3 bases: TGTGCCAGCAGCTTCTCGGGGACCGGGGAGCTGTTTTTT. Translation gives CASSFSGTGELFF. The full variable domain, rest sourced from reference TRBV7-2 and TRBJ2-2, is GAGVSQSPSNKVTEKGKDVELRCDPISGHTALYWYRQSLGQGLEFLIYFQGNSAPDKSGLPSDRFSAERTGGSVSTLTIQRTQQEDSAVYLCASSFSGTGELFFGEGSRLTVL.

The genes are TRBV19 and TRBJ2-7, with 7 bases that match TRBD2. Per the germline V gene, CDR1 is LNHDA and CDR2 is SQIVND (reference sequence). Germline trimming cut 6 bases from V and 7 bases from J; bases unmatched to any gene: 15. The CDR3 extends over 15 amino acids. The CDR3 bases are TGTGCCAGTAGAATTGTTCTGGCGGGAGTAGCTGAGCAGTACTTC. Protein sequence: CASRIVLAGVAEQYF.

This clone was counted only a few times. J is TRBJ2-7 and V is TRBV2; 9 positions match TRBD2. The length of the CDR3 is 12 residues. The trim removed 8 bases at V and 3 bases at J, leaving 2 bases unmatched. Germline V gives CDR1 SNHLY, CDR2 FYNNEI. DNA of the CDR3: TGTGCCAGCGAGACTAGCGGCTACGAGCAGTACTTC. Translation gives CASETSGYEQYF.

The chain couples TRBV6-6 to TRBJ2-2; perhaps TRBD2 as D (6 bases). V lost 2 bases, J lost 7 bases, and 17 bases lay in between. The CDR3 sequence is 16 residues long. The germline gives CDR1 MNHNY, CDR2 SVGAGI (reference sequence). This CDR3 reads CASSYVTGSRHGELFF. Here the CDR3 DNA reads TGTGCCAGCAGTTACGTTACCGGGAGCCGACACGGGGAGCTGTTTTTT.

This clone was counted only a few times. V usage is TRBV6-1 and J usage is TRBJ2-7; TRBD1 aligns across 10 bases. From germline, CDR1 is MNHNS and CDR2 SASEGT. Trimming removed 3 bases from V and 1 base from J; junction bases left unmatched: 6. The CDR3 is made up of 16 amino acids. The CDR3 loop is CASSELGTGDSYEQYF. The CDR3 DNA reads TGTGCCAGCAGTGAGCTCGGGACAGGGGATTCCTACGAGCAGTACTTC.

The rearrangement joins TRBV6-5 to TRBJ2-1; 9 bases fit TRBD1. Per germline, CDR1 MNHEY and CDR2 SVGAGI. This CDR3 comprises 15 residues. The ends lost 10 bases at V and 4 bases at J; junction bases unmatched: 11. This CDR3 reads CATQGATGGYNEQFF. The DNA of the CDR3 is TGTGCCACACAGGGGGCCACAGGGGGGTACAATGAGCAGTTCTTC.

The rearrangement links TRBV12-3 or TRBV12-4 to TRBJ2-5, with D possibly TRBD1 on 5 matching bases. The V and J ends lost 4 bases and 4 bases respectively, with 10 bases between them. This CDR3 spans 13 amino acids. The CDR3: CASSSGRGETQYF. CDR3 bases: TGTGCCAGCAGTTCAGGGCGCGGAGAGACCCAGTACTTC.

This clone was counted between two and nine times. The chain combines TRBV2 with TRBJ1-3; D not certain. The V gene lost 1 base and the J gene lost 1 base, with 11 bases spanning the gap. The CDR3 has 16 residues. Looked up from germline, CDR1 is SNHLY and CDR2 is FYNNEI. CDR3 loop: CASSEGWRASGNTIYF. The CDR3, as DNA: TGTGCCAGCAGTGAAGGGTGGAGAGCGTCTGGAAACACCATATATTTT.

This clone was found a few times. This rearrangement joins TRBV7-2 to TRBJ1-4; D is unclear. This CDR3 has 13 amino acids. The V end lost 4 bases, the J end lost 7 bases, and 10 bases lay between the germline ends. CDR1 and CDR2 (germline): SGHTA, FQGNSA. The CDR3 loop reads CASSWGVAEKLFF. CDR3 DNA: TGTGCCAGCAGCTGGGGAGTGGCTGAAAAACTGTTTTTT.

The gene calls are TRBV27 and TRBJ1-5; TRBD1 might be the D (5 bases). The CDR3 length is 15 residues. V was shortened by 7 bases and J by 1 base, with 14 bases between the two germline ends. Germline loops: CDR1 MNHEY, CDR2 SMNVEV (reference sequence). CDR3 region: CASTLFAGSNQPQHF. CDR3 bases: TGTGCCAGCACCCTTTTTGCAGGGAGCAATCAGCCCCAGCATTTT.

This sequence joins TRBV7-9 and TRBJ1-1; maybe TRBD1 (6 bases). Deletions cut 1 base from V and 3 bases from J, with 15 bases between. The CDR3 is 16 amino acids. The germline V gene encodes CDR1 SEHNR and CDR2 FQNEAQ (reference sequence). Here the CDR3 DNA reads TGTGCCAGCAGCTTAGAATCTGGGGGCGAGGACACTGAAGCTTTCTTT. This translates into CASSLESGGEDTEAFF. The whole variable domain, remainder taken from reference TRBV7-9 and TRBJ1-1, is DTGVSQNPRHKITKRGQNVTFRCDPISEHNRLYWYRQTLGQGPEFLTYFQNEAQLEKSRLLSDRFSAERPKGSFSTLEIQRTEQGDSAMYLCASSLESGGEDTEAFFGQGTRLTVV.

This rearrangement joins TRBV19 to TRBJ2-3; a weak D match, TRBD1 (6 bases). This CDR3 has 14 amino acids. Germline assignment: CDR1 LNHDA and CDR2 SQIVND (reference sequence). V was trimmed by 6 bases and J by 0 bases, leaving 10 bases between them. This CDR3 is CASRQGRSTDTQYF. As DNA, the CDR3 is TGTGCCAGTAGGCAGGGGAGAAGCACAGATACGCAGTATTTT.

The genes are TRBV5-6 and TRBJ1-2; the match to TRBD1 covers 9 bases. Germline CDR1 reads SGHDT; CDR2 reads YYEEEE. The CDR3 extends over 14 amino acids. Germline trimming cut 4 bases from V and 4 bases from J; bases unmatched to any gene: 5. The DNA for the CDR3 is TGTGCCAGCAGCCCCACAGGGGGCGGCTATGGCTACACCTTC. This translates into CASSPTGGGYGYTF.

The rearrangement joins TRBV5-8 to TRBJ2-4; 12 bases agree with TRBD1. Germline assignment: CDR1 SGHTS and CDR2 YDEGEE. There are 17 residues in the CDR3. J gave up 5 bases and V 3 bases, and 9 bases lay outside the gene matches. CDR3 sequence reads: CASSYDGTGGRENIQYF. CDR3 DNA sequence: TGTGCCAGCAGCTACGATGGGACAGGGGGCCGGGAAAACATTCAGTACTTC.

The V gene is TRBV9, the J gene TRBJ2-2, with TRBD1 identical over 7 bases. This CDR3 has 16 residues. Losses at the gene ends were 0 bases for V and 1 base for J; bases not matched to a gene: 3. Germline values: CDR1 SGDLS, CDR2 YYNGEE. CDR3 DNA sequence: TGTGCCAGCAGCGTAGGAGGGACAGTGAACACCGGGGAGCTGTTTTTT. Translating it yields CASSVGGTVNTGELFF.

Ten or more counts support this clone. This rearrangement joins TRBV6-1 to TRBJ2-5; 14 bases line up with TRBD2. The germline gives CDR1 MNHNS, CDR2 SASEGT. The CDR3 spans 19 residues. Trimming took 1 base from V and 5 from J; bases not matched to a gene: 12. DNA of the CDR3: TGTGCCAGCAGTGAAGAATATGGAGGACTAGCGGGAGGAAGGGAGACCCAGTACTTC. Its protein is CASSEEYGGLAGGRETQYF.

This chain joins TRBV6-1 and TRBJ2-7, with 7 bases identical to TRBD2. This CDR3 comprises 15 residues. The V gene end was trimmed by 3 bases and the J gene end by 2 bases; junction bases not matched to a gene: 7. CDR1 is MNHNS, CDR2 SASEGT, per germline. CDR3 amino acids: CASSEGGLGAYEQYF. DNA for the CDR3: TGTGCCAGCAGTGAGGGCGGACTAGGGGCCTACGAGCAGTACTTC.